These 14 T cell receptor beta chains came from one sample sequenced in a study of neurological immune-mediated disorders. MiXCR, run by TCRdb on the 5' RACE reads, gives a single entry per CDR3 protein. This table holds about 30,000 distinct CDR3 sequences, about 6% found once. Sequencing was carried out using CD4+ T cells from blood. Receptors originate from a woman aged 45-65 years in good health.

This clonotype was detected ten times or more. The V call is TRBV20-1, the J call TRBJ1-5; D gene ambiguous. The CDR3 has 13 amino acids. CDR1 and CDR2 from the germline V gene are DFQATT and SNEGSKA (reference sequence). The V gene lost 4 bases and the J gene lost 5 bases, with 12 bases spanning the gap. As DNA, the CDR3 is TGCAGTGCTAACAGACGCCCCGATCAGCCCCAGCATTTT. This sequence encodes CSANRRPDQPQHF.

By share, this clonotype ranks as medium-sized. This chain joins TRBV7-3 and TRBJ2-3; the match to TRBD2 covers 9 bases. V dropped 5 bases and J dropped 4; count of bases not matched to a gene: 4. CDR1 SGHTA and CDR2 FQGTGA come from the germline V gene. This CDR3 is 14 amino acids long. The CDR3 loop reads CASSLAGGADTQYF. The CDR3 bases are TGTGCCAGCAGCCTGGCGGGGGGGGCAGATACGCAGTATTTT.

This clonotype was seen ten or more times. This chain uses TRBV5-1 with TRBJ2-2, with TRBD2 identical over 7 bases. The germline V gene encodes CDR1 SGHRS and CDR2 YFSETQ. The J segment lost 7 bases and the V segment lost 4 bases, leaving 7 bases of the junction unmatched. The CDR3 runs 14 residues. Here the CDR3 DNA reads TGCGCCAGCAGCCCCTCCTCGGGAGGCGGGGAGCTGTTTTTT. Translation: CASSPSSGGGELFF. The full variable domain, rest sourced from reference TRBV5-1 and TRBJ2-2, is KAGVTQTPRYLIKTRGQQVTLSCSPISGHRSVSWYQQTPGQGLQFLFEYFSETQRNKGNFPGRFSGRQFSNSRSEMNVSTLELGDSALYLCASSPSSGGGELFFGEGSRLTVL.

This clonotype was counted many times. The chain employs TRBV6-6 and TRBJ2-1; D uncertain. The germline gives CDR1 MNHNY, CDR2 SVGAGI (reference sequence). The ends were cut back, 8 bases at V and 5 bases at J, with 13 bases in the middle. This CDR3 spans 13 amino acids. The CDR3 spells CASDGSNDNEQFF. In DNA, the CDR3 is TGTGCCAGCGATGGTAGCAACGACAATGAGCAGTTCTTC.

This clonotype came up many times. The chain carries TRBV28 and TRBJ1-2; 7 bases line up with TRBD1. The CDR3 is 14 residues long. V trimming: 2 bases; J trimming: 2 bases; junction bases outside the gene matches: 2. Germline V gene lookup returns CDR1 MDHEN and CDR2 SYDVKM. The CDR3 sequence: CASSLPTGNYGYTF. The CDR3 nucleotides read TGTGCCAGCAGTTTACCGACAGGGAACTATGGCTACACCTTC.

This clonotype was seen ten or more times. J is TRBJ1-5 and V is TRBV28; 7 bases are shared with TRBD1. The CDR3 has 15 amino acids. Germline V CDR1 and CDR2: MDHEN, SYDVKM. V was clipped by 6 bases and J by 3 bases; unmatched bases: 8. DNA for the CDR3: TGTGCCAGCAGGCTCGGGACAGCTTTCAATCAGCCCCAGCATTTT. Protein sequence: CASRLGTAFNQPQHF.

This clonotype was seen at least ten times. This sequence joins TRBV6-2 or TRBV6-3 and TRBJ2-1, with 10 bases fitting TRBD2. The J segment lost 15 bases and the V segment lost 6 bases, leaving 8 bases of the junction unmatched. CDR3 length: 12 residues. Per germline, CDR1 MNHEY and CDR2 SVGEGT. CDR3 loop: CASRLLAGFPFF. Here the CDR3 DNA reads TGTGCCAGCAGGCTACTAGCGGGATTCCCGTTCTTC.

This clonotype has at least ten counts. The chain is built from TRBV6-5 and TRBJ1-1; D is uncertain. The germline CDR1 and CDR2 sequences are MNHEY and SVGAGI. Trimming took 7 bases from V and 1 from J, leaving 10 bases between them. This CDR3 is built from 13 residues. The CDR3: CASKEDANTEAFF. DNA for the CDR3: TGTGCCAGCAAAGAAGACGCGAACACTGAAGCTTTCTTT.

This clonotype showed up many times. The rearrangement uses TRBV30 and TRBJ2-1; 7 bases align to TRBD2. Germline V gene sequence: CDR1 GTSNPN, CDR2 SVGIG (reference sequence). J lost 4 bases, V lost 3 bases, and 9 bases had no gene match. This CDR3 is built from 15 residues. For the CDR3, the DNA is TGTGCCTGGAGGGGTCGCAGCGGGGAATACAATGAGCAGTTCTTC. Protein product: CAWRGRSGEYNEQFF.

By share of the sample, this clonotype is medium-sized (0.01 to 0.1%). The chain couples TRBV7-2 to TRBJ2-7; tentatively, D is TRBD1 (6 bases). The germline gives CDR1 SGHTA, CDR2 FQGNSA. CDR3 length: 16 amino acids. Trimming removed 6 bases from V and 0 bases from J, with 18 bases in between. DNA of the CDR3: TGTGCCAGCAGTTTCCTGGGGACACAGTACTCCTACGAGCAGTACTTC. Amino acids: CASSFLGTQYSYEQYF.

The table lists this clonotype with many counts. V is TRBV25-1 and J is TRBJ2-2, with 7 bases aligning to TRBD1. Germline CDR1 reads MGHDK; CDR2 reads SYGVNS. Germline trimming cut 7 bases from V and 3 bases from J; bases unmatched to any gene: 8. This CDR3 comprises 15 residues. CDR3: CASTQTGMDTGELFF. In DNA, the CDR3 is TGTGCCAGCACCCAGACAGGGATGGACACCGGGGAGCTGTTTTTT.

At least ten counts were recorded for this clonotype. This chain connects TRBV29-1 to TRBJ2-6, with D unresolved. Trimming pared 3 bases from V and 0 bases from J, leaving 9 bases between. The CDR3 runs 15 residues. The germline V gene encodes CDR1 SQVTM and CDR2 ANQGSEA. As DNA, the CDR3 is TGCAGCGTTGATGGGGATTACTCTGGGGCCAACGTCCTGACTTTC. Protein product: CSVDGDYSGANVLTF. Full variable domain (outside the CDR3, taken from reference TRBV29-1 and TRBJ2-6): SAVISQKPSRDICQRGTSLTIQCQVDSQVTMMFWYRQQPGQSLTLIATANQGSEATYESGFVIDKFPISRPNLTFSTLTVSNMSPEDSSIYLCSVDGDYSGANVLTFGAGSRLTVL.

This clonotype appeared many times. CDR3 in DNA: TGTGCCAGCAGTTTAGGTCTAGGGAACATTCAGTACTTC. Its translation is CASSLGLGNIQYF. This rearrangement joins TRBV12-3 or TRBV12-4 to TRBJ2-4; D call uncertain. Trimming stripped 1 base from V and 7 bases from J, with 8 bases between. This CDR3 spans 13 amino acids.

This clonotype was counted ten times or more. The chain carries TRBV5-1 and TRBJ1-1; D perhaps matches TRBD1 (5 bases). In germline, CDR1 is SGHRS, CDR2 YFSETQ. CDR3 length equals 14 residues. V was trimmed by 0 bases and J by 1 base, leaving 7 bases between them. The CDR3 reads CASSLAGANTEAFF. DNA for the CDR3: TGCGCCAGCAGCTTGGCTGGGGCGAACACTGAAGCTTTCTTT.